This TCR beta chain was observed in a study of blood T cells in healthy people across ages. PCR was performed a second time for about 7 to 12 cycles using a sample-barcoded 5' primer and a J-beta primer mix. TCRdb re-called the 5' RACE reads with MiXCR, one entry per CDR3 protein. Here the sample spans nearly 800,000 distinct CDR3 sequences, more than 20% being singletons. The CDR3 covers 16 residues. Losses at the gene ends were 0 bases for V and 6 bases for J; bases not matched to a gene: 9. Germline V CDR1 and CDR2: SGHDN, FVKESK. This clonotype has a single count. The antigen remains unidentified. Findings of the study overall: The authors considered diversity estimates from one million T cells to be underestimates. TCR beta diversity per million T cells fell roughly linearly with age.

Aged roughly 6 to 100, donors were systemically healthy Caucasians from Russia. This same sample was also taken into another study, of T cells of mothers and their children.

The genes are TRBV14 and TRBJ2-7; TRBD1 matches 9 bases. Specimen: blood. The receptor comes from a boy between 10 and 17 years old in good health. The CDR3 region has the DNA TGTGCCAGCAGCCAAGATGGGACAGGGTTATTCTGCGAGCAGTACTTC. This sequence encodes CASSQDGTGLFCEQYF.